The 14 T cell receptor beta chains given below trace back to one sample, sequenced in a study of human T cells and chemical hapten exposure (dated by TCRdb to the early 2020s). The method behind the library was RACE. Sequencing took place on a NextSeq 500. TCRdb handled the public reads itself, with Q25 trimming in fastp and clone calling in MiXCR, and kept productive beta chains. Each record represents a unique CDR3 protein, reported with the most common genes and DNA among its rows. The sample profile shows fewer than 350,000 distinct CDR3 sequences; approximately 7.5% of them were found once. 1.2% of the sample lies in the top ten. Read against the paper, the sample's time point label means: pre-sensitization, week 0. The treatment or condition tag for this specimen amounts to: therapeutic diphenylcyclopropenone sensitization with weekly scalp DPC. The sample in question was whole blood, obtained in connection with sensitization to the hapten diphenylcyclopropenone (DPC). The receptor set was obtained from a man aged 18 to 35 with alopecia areata. Some clones in this sample may be carry-over from other donors' samples.

This sequence joins TRBV12-3 or TRBV12-4 and TRBJ1-4; TRBD1 matches 9 bases. The CDR3 contains 17 residues. The trim removed 7 bases at V and 4 bases at J, leaving 13 bases unmatched. The CDR3 spells CASTEGQGAYGNEKLFF. The CDR3 nucleotides are TGTGCCAGCACCGAGGGACAGGGAGCGTACGGTAATGAAAAACTGTTTTTT.

The V and J genes are TRBV10-3 and TRBJ1-6; D remains unclear. Germline-derived CDR1 and CDR2 are ENHRY and SYGVKD. V shed 6 bases and J shed 6 bases, with 9 bases lying between them. The CDR3 is made up of 13 amino acids. The CDR3 sequence: CAIRGRLNSPLHF. The CDR3 coding sequence is TGTGCCATCAGGGGCCGACTTAATTCACCCCTCCACTTT.

This clonotype was observed a handful of times. The V gene is TRBV29-1, the J gene TRBJ1-1; D possibly corresponds to TRBD1 (5 bases). Germline V gene lookup returns CDR1 SQVTM and CDR2 ANQGSEA. Deletions cut 7 bases from V and 3 bases from J, with 21 bases between. This CDR3 contains 15 residues. This chain's CDR3 is CSGAASDIGYTEAFF. CDR3 bases: TGCAGCGGGGCGGCATCGGACATAGGATACACTGAAGCTTTCTTT.

The chain combines TRBV7-2 with TRBJ2-3, with D unclear. Germline CDR1 reads SGHTA; CDR2 reads FQGNSA. V was clipped by 2 bases and J by 0 bases, with 9 bases between them. The CDR3 is 15 amino acids. The CDR3 sequence: CASSLRTPSTDTQYF. CDR3 sequence (DNA): TGTGCCAGCAGCTTAAGGACCCCAAGCACAGATACGCAGTATTTT.

In its sample, this clonotype was seen a few times. Here the CDR3 reads CASPPRRLNTEAFF. The CDR3, as DNA: TGTGCCAGCCCTCCCCGGCGCTTGAACACTGAAGCTTTCTTT. This chain links TRBV12-3 or TRBV12-4 with TRBJ1-1; D is undetermined. V was shortened by 8 bases and J by 0 bases, with 13 bases between the two germline ends. The CDR3 spans 14 residues.

This clonotype has a count of ten or more. The rearrangement uses TRBV6-5 and TRBJ1-1; D ambiguous. CDR3 length: 13 amino acids. Germline V gives CDR1 MNHEY, CDR2 SVGAGI. Between the trimmed V and J ends, which lost 2 bases and 0 bases, there was a span of 4 bases. CDR3 bases: TGTGCCAGCAGTTACAGGGTGAACACTGAAGCTTTCTTT. Amino acids: CASSYRVNTEAFF.

V usage is TRBV28 and J usage is TRBJ1-1; 7 bases align to TRBD1. The CDR3 has 14 residues. CDR1 is MDHEN, CDR2 SYDVKM, per germline. The junction had 6 bases not matched to a gene; V was cut back by 6 bases and J by 2 bases. In DNA form, the CDR3 reads TGTGCCAGCAGCCCCACAGGGGAAAACACTGAAGCTTTCTTT. Translated: CASSPTGENTEAFF.

This clonotype was detected many times. The chain is built from TRBV6-1 and TRBJ1-1; possible D gene TRBD1, 5 bases. Germline values: CDR1 MNHNS, CDR2 SASEGT. The V end was cut by 6 bases, the J end by 0 bases, with 14 bases between. The CDR3 runs 15 residues. CDR3 in amino acids: CASSNKGRLNTEAFF. CDR3 DNA sequence: TGTGCCAGCAGCAATAAGGGACGGTTGAACACTGAAGCTTTCTTT.

The CDR3 sequence: CASSLAGTSGGSSYEQYF. DNA of the CDR3: TGTGCCAGCAGTCTTGCCGGGACTAGCGGGGGAAGCTCCTACGAGCAGTACTTC. This chain uses TRBV6-6 with TRBJ2-7; 14 positions agree with TRBD2. Germline CDR1 reads MNHNY; CDR2 reads SVGAGI (reference sequence). Germline trimming cut 5 bases from V and 0 bases from J; bases unmatched to any gene: 9. The CDR3 has 18 residues.

This clonotype occurred a few times. V is TRBV7-9 and J is TRBJ1-1; 10 nucleotides agree with TRBD1. J lost 7 bases, V lost 1 base, and 3 bases had no gene match. Germline V gene lookup returns CDR1 SEHNR and CDR2 FQNEAQ (reference sequence). The CDR3 is made up of 14 amino acids. The CDR3 sequence: CASSLGQGANEAFF. Written as DNA, the CDR3 is TGTGCCAGCAGCTTAGGACAGGGGGCTAATGAAGCTTTCTTT.

V usage is TRBV4-3 and J usage is TRBJ1-1, with D possibly being TRBD1 (5 bases). CDR3 length: 13 amino acids. Germline CDR1 reads LGHNA; CDR2 reads YSLEER. The germline V and J ends were trimmed by 6 bases and 5 bases, with 13 bases remaining between them. The CDR3, as DNA: TGCGCCAGCAGAAACCTCGAGGGGACTGAAGCTTTCTTT. Amino acid sequence: CASRNLEGTEAFF.

Many counts were recorded for this clonotype. The V gene is TRBV2, the J gene TRBJ2-3; tentatively, D is TRBD1 or TRBD2 (5 bases each). Trimming pared 10 bases from V and 0 bases from J, leaving 14 bases between. This CDR3 contains 14 residues. Germline CDR1 and CDR2: SNHLY and FYNNEI. Written as DNA, the CDR3 is TGTGCCATACCTACGGGACCTAGCACAGATACGCAGTATTTT. Its translation: CAIPTGPSTDTQYF.

This clonotype appeared a few times. V gene TRBV5-1 combines with J gene TRBJ2-1, with 10 bases aligning to TRBD2. This CDR3 region has 16 residues. Germline trimming cut 4 bases from V and 5 bases from J; bases unmatched to any gene: 9. Germline-derived CDR1 and CDR2 are SGHRS and YFSETQ. The CDR3 region has the DNA TGCGCCAGCAGCCCCCAACCTAGCGGGGGCCACAATGAGCAGTTCTTC. Protein product: CASSPQPSGGHNEQFF.

The chain uses TRBV10-3 and TRBJ2-5, with D perhaps TRBD1 (6 bases). CDR3 length equals 14 residues. CDR1 is ENHRY and CDR2 is SYGVKD in the germline V gene. V gave up 7 bases and J gave up 4 bases, with 16 bases separating them. CDR3: CAINLQGPGETQYF. In nucleotides, the CDR3 is TGTGCCATCAACCTACAGGGTCCGGGAGAGACCCAGTACTTC.